Sequencing of this T cell receptor beta chain was carried out in a study of blood T cell repertoires in COVID-19. Germline lookup yields CDR1 SGHTA and CDR2 FQGNSA. This CDR3 comprises 16 residues. Trimming removed 0 bases from V and 4 bases from J, with 14 bases in between. Authors' analysis steps: The assay estimated nucleated cells by amplifying reference gene primers. Using immunoSEQ multiplex PCR, the repertoire was profiled, and TCRdb retains in-frame clones only, with some absent. Clonal size and the V and J genes are those of that table, whereas D and trimming came from the DNA. The sample has approximately 300,000 clones, around 87% seen once; the top ten hold 4%.

The sequence was obtained from a woman aged 45-59 years with active or convalescent COVID-19. The chain uses TRBV7-2 and TRBJ2-3; a weak D match, TRBD1 (6 bases). Sequencing was carried out using peripheral blood. DNA of the CDR3: TGTGCCAGCAGCTTAGCGTTCATGGACAGAGCAGATACGCAGTATTTT. Translating gives CASSLAFMDRADTQYF.